Listed below are T cell receptor beta chains from one sample, sequenced in a study of T cell changes during pregnancy in multiple sclerosis. Profiled with immunoSEQ multiplex PCR; TCRdb holds only in-frame clones, not every one. The sample consists of 45,000 to 65,000 clones, 80% to 95% of them appearing once. Sequencing used CD4+ T cells from peripheral blood mononuclear cells, obtained in the third trimester of pregnancy. Receptors originate from a female donor with multiple sclerosis, enrolled in a pregnancy study. Each CDR3 is given with its conserved first and last residue. The D gene is left open where the match is weak. Not all rows give a size; the values are once, few, many and, for expanded clones, a class.

abundance	j_gene	v_gene	d_gene	CDR3nt	CDR3aa
.	TRBJ2-1	TRBV2	TRBD2	TGTGCCAGCAGTGAAGGGCGGGGGGGCGCCTACAATGAGCAGTTCTTC	CASSEGRGGAYNEQFF
.	TRBJ2-7	TRBV5-8	TRBD1	TGTGCCAGCAGCCCCTGGGCAGGGGGCGTCTCCTACGAGCAGTACTTC	CASSPWAGGVSYEQYF
.	TRBJ1-2	TRBV19	.	TGTGCCAGTATTAGCGGGGGGTCAAGCGGTGGTGGCTACACCTTC	CASISGGSSGGGYTF
.	TRBJ1-4	TRBV6-1	.	TGTGCCAGCACCCTCCGGCAGGGTTTAAATGAAAAACTGTTTTTT	CASTLRQGLNEKLFF
few	TRBJ2-2	TRBV19	TRBD2	TGTGCCAGTAGGACGGGACTAGCGGGTTACACCGGGGAGCTGTTTTTT	CASRTGLAGYTGELFF
once	TRBJ2-1	TRBV6-1	.	TGTGCCAGCAGTGACCGACGGTACGGGTCCAATGAGCAGTTCTTC	CASSDRRYGSNEQFF
.	TRBJ1-2	TRBV5-8	.	TGTGCCAGCAGGGGAACAGGGTTTATCTATGGCTACACCTTC	CASRGTGFIYGYTF
.	TRBJ1-3	TRBV9	TRBD1	TGTGCCAGCAGCGTAGGCGACAGGGAGATATATTTT	CASSVGDREIYF
.	TRBJ1-1	TRBV19	TRBD1	TGTGCCAGTAGTAGGGGGACAGAGTTGAACACTGAAGCTTTCTTT	CASSRGTELNTEAFF
.	TRBJ1-1	TRBV25-1	TRBD1	TGTGCCAGCACCGGACAGGGATCCCCTGAAGCTTTCTTT	CASTGQGSPEAFF
.	TRBJ2-5	TRBV5-1	TRBD2	TGCGCCAGCAGCTCAACTAGCGGGGGGGCGGAGACCCAGTACTTC	CASSSTSGGAETQYF
.	TRBJ1-2	TRBV19	TRBD1	TGTGCCAGTAGTCGTACGCCGGGACAGGGTGGGGGCTACACCTTC	CASSRTPGQGGGYTF
.	TRBJ2-6	TRBV4-2	.	TGTGCCAGCAGCCCACAGCAGGGGGGTTCTGGGGCCAACGTCCTGACTTTC	CASSPQQGGSGANVLTF
.	TRBJ2-7	TRBV29-1	.	TGCAGCGTCAGCCGCGGGACAGCCTACGAGCAGTACTTC	CSVSRGTAYEQYF
.	TRBJ1-3	TRBV5-1	.	TGCGCCAGCAGCACAGACCCCAATGGCTCTGGAAACACCATATATTTT	CASSTDPNGSGNTIYF
.	TRBJ1-1	TRBV7-9	.	TGTGCCAGCACCGTACCCCCTATGAACACTGAAGCTTTCTTT	CASTVPPMNTEAFF
once	TRBJ2-1	TRBV5-4	.	TGTGCCAGCAGCTTGGGCGTAAGCTCCTACAATGAGCAGTTCTTC	CASSLGVSSYNEQFF
.	TRBJ1-3	TRBV10-3	.	TGTGCCATCAGACAGGCTGGAAACACCATATATTTT	CAIRQAGNTIYF
.	TRBJ2-7	TRBV30	.	TGTGCCTGGAGATTTACAGGGAGTGGTGAGCAGTACTTC	CAWRFTGSGEQYF
.	TRBJ2-2	TRBV5-6	TRBD2	TGTGCCAGCAGCTTGAGGACTAGCGGAAACTCCGGCGCCGGGGAGCTGTTTTTT	CASSLRTSGNSGAGELFF
once	TRBJ1-2	TRBV6-5	TRBD1	TGTGCCAGCAGGGCCCGGGACAGGGGGGGCTACACCTTC	CASRARDRGGYTF
.	TRBJ1-2	TRBV10-3	TRBD1	TGTGCCATCAGTGGTCAGGGGACAGCTTGGCATGGCTACACCTTC	CAISGQGTAWHGYTF
.	TRBJ1-1	TRBV18	.	TGTGCCAGCTCAACAGGACAGAACACTGAAGCTTTCTTT	CASSTGQNTEAFF
.	TRBJ1-2	TRBV7-3	.	TGTGCCAGCAGCTTAACAGGGGCAGCCTTTAATGGCTACACCTTC	CASSLTGAAFNGYTF
.	TRBJ1-5	TRBV4-1	TRBD1	TGCGCCAGCAGCCAACCCAGGGGGCGATGGGATGGCAATCAGCCCCAGCATTTT	CASSQPRGRWDGNQPQHF
.	TRBJ2-7	TRBV27	.	TGTGCCAGCAGTTATTCTCTCGACAGGAACGAGCAGTACTTC	CASSYSLDRNEQYF
few	TRBJ1-2	TRBV7-3	TRBD1	TGTGCCAGCAGCCCGGGACAGGGCTATGGCTACACCTTC	CASSPGQGYGYTF
.	TRBJ2-7	TRBV6-5	TRBD1	TGTGCCAGCAGACCACGGAGACAGGGCCCCTACGAGCAGTACTTC	CASRPRRQGPYEQYF
.	TRBJ2-7	TRBV2	.	TGTGCCAGCAGTGAAAGGGGCCACGAGCAGTACTTC	CASSERGHEQYF
.	TRBJ2-6	TRBV7-9	TRBD1	TGTGCCAGCAGCCCACAGGGGGCTGGGGCCAACGTCCTGACTTTC	CASSPQGAGANVLTF
.	TRBJ1-2	TRBV25-1	.	TGTGCCAGCAGTGGAGGACAGTTCACTAACTATGGCTACACCTTC	CASSGGQFTNYGYTF
.	TRBJ1-6	TRBV5-1	.	TGCGCCAGCAGCTCGCGGGCAGAAGCGCTCTATAATTCACCCCTCCACTTT	CASSSRAEALYNSPLHF
.	TRBJ1-1	TRBV12-5	.	TGTGCTAGTGGAGCCACGAACACTGAAGCTTTCTTT	CASGATNTEAFF
.	TRBJ1-2	TRBV4-1	.	TGCGCCAGCAGGCCAAGTGGAGGTAGGCGCTACACCTTC	CASRPSGGRRYTF
.	TRBJ2-2	TRBV27	.	TGTGCCAGCAGTTTTGAGGTGAACACCGGGGAGCTGTTTTTT	CASSFEVNTGELFF
.	TRBJ2-7	TRBV21-1	.	TGTGCCAGCAGCAATCGTCCTAGCCGCCTATCCTACGAGCAGTACTTC	CASSNRPSRLSYEQYF
.	TRBJ1-6	TRBV27	TRBD1	TGTGCCAGCAGTGCCGGGACAGGGGGTAACTCACCCCTCCACTTT	CASSAGTGGNSPLHF